This section outlines one TCR beta chain sequence together with its context. It has no known antigen specificity. No base-level quality is on record; no much larger clone is a single base apart. Sequences MNHEY (CDR1) and SMNVEV (CDR2) are obtained from the germline V gene (reference sequence). Including the terminal cysteine and phenylalanine, the CDR3 comprises 15 residues. Solely the CDR3 DNA is kept, with 45 bases framed from the first base. V is clipped by 8 bases and J by 6 bases, and the sequence between their germline boundaries is 22 bases long. This sample stems from a study of chemoradiotherapy in HPV16-positive cancers (dated by TCRdb to between 2020 and 2023). About the study as a whole: Candidate HPV-specific T-cell clones and common TCR motifs were defined by functional T-cell assays performed on cells from two HPV16-positive patients. Whether T-cell immunity against the HPV oncoproteins E6 and E7 changes during chemoradiotherapy and whether survival is affected by this immunity were examined in the study. Next, the candidate HPV-specific TCRs and motifs were followed in TCR repertoires from around 93 patients with HPV-related cancers. Findings and caveats that apply to the study as a whole: Expansion of candidate HPV-specific clones and E7-related TCR motifs was observed in the tumor microenvironment during treatment, whereas no such expansion was observed for non-HPV-specific T cells. The functional definition of HPV-specific T cells was derived from only two HPV16-positive patients, and the survival association was reported for HPV16-positive patients. In HPV16-positive patients, expansion of HPV-responsive T cells during chemoradiotherapy was associated with improved recurrence-free survival.

Library creation used the immunoSEQ multiplex PCR assay. TCRdb obtained this table from immuneACCESS and retained in-frame rearrangements with V and J assigned. These tables miss some clones; where compared with another copy, unresolved V genes account for less than half of the shortfall, and the remainder is unexplained. Counted in this sample were around 17,000 clones; roughly 70% of them appeared once. The ten largest account for roughly 8% of the sample. Repertoires were sampled multiple times during chemoradiotherapy, which allowed clonal expansion in the tumor microenvironment to be followed.

The material sequenced was tumor tissue, taken from a patient who underwent chemoradiotherapy. The clonotype comes from a human donor with HPV-associated anogenital cancer. The rearrangement combines TRBV27 with TRBJ1-2; the D gene is possibly TRBD1, with 5 bases matching. Here is the DNA: TGTGCCAGCTCCACCCTCCCCGTTTTGGGGGATGGCTACACCTTC. It encodes CASSTLPVLGDGYTF.